Listed here are 23 T cell receptor beta chains from one sample, sequenced in a study of blood T cell repertoires in COVID-19 (dated by TCRdb to 2018 to 2020). Receptors were amplified or captured by the immunoSEQ multiplex PCR assay. Drawn from immuneACCESS, this table holds only the in-frame rearrangements with V and J called that TCRdb kept. Clones are partly lost; checked studies trace under half to an unresolved V gene and leave the rest unexplained. Counted in this sample were about 170,000 clones; around 82% of them appeared once. The top ten hold about 1.2% of the sample. The sequenced sample was peripheral blood. The receptors come from a man aged 60 to 69 who had recovered from COVID-19.

The V gene is TRBV19, the J gene TRBJ2-3, with a weak D call TRBD1 (5 bases). The CDR3 length is 17 residues. V gave up 2 bases and J gave up 0 bases, with 15 bases separating them. Germline CDR1 reads LNHDA; CDR2 reads SQIVND (reference sequence). The CDR3: CASSIFLTDPSTDTQYF. The DNA for the CDR3 is TGTGCCAGTAGTATATTTCTGACAGACCCAAGCACAGATACGCAGTATTTT.

The rearrangement links TRBV6-5 to TRBJ2-3, with TRBD1 identical over 8 bases. This CDR3 is 16 amino acids long. J was trimmed by 0 bases and V by 1 base; bases with no gene match: 3. In germline, CDR1 is MNHEY, CDR2 SVGAGI. The CDR3 coding sequence is TGTGCCAGCAGTTACTGGACAGGGCAGAGCACAGATACGCAGTATTTT. This codes for CASSYWTGQSTDTQYF.

This clone appeared a few times. The chain combines TRBV2 with TRBJ2-1; D gene unclear. Trimming took off 8 bases at V and 6 bases at J, with 14 bases between the two ends. Germline CDR1 and CDR2: SNHLY and FYNNEI. The CDR3 spans 13 residues. Here the CDR3 DNA reads TGTGCCAGCTCGGAGATAGTCATCAATGAGCAGTTCTTC. Translating gives CASSEIVINEQFF.

The chain is built from TRBV7-2 and TRBJ1-5, with no clear D. Germline assignment: CDR1 SGHTA and CDR2 FQGNSA. CDR3 size: 16 residues. Trimming stripped 5 bases from V and 0 bases from J, with 14 bases between. The CDR3 sequence is CASSLNQAYSNQPQHF. The CDR3 DNA sequence: TGTGCCAGCAGCCTCAACCAGGCCTATAGCAATCAGCCCCAGCATTTT.

This chain uses TRBV7-9 with TRBJ1-2; TRBD1 aligns across 8 bases. Germline trimming cut 1 base from V and 9 bases from J; bases unmatched to any gene: 4. The CDR3 covers 13 residues. Germline assignment: CDR1 SEHNR and CDR2 FQNEAQ (reference sequence). CDR3 protein: CASSLDRGVRYTF. The CDR3 DNA sequence: TGTGCCAGCAGCTTAGACAGGGGGGTCCGCTACACCTTC.

V and J are TRBV5-1 and TRBJ2-7; TRBD1 matches 7 bases. V shed 3 bases and J 0 bases; nucleotides not matched to a gene: 12. This CDR3 region has 17 residues. Germline V lookup: CDR1 SGHRS, CDR2 YFSETQ. The CDR3 DNA reads as TGCGCCAGCAGCTACAAGACGGGACAGACGACCTCCTACGAGCAGTACTTC. It encodes CASSYKTGQTTSYEQYF.

The chain is built from TRBV11-2 and TRBJ1-5, with 9 bases aligning to TRBD1. The ends lost 0 bases at V and 3 bases at J; junction bases unmatched: 6. CDR3 length equals 17 residues. Germline values: CDR1 SGHAT, CDR2 FQNNGV. The CDR3 loop is CASSLDVDRGFNQPQHF. In nucleotides, the CDR3 is TGTGCCAGCAGCTTAGATGTAGACAGGGGGTTCAATCAGCCCCAGCATTTT.

CDR3 DNA sequence: TGTGCCTGGAGTGAGGAGCCAGCAAGAGGCTACACCTTC. Encoded protein: CAWSEEPARGYTF. This chain uses TRBV30 with TRBJ1-2; D is unclear. Trimming pared 1 base from V and 8 bases from J, leaving 14 bases between. In germline, CDR1 is GTSNPN, CDR2 SVGIG (reference sequence). This CDR3 region has 13 residues. Combining the CDR3 with reference TRBV30 and TRBJ1-2 gives the whole variable domain SQTIHQWPATLVQPVGSPLSLECTVEGTSNPNLYWYRQAAGRGLQLLFYSVGIGQISSEVPQNLSASRPQDRQFILSSKKLLLSDSGFYLCAWSEEPARGYTFGSGTRLTVV.

This rearrangement joins TRBV6-5 to TRBJ1-2; a possible D gene is TRBD1 (5 bases). Per the germline V gene, CDR1 is MNHEY and CDR2 is SVGAGI. The V gene lost 7 bases and the J gene lost 2 bases, with 11 bases spanning the gap. The CDR3 contains 13 residues. CDR3 nucleotide sequence: TGTGCCAGCACCCAGGGAGGGAACTATGGCTACACCTTC. Translated, it gives CASTQGGNYGYTF.

The gene calls are TRBV25-1 and TRBJ1-2; 9 nucleotides align to TRBD1. Trimming took 6 bases from V and 2 from J; bases not matched to a gene: 4. The CDR3 totals 14 residues. CDR1 is MGHDK, CDR2 SYGVNS, per germline. The CDR3 coding sequence is TGTGCCAGCAGGGACAGGGGAAAAAACTATGGCTACACCTTC. Translating it yields CASRDRGKNYGYTF.

The chain joins TRBV7-3 to TRBJ1-5; D gene uncertain. CDR3 size: 13 residues. The germline V and J ends were trimmed by 5 bases and 0 bases, with 5 bases remaining between them. Germline assignment: CDR1 SGHTA and CDR2 FQGTGA. CDR3 sequence (DNA): TGTGCCAGCAGCCCTAGTAGCAATCAGCCCCAGCATTTT. It is translated as CASSPSSNQPQHF.

The chain couples TRBV6-5 to TRBJ2-7; 7 bases are a match to TRBD2. Losses at the gene ends were 0 bases for V and 4 bases for J; bases not matched to a gene: 9. From germline, CDR1 is MNHEY and CDR2 SVGAGI. This CDR3 has 16 amino acids. In nucleotides, the CDR3 is TGTGCCAGCAGTTACTCGAGTGGAGGGGAGGGGTACGAGCAGTACTTC. This codes for CASSYSSGGEGYEQYF.

This clone was recorded only once. The chain combines TRBV6-5 with TRBJ1-5; D call uncertain. Germline CDR1 reads MNHEY; CDR2 reads SVGAGI. The ends were cut back, 10 bases at V and 5 bases at J, with 12 bases in the middle. The CDR3 is 12 amino acids. CDR3 DNA sequence: TGTGCCATCCGGAGGGCTGATCAGCCCCAGCATTTT. Protein: CAIRRADQPQHF.

The chain uses TRBV5-1 and TRBJ1-6, with 9 bases identical to TRBD1. The ends lost 3 bases at V and 10 bases at J; junction bases unmatched: 5. CDR3 size: 14 residues. Germline V gives CDR1 SGHRS, CDR2 YFSETQ. The CDR3 nucleotides are TGCGCCAGCAGCTGGGGACAGGGACCCTCACCCCTCCACTTT. Translation gives CASSWGQGPSPLHF.

The rearrangement uses TRBV7-2 and TRBJ2-1, with 12 bases matching TRBD1. V was clipped by 0 bases and J by 7 bases; unmatched bases: 7. Looked up from germline, CDR1 is SGHTA and CDR2 is FQGNSA. The CDR3 loop spans 17 amino acids. The CDR3, as DNA: TGTGCCAGCAGCTTAGCCCTAGGGACAGGGGGCACGAATGAGCAGTTCTTC. Translating gives CASSLALGTGGTNEQFF.

The chain employs TRBV5-1 and TRBJ2-5; D is ambiguous. The V end lost 4 bases, the J end lost 5 bases, and 18 bases lay between the germline ends. CDR3 length: 15 residues. Germline values: CDR1 SGHRS, CDR2 YFSETQ. CDR3 region: CASSPGSLGWETQYF. CDR3 DNA: TGCGCCAGCAGCCCCGGTTCGCTAGGTTGGGAGACCCAGTACTTC. The full variable domain, its missing parts supplied by reference TRBV5-1 and TRBJ2-5, is KAGVTQTPRYLIKTRGQQVTLSCSPISGHRSVSWYQQTPGQGLQFLFEYFSETQRNKGNFPGRFSGRQFSNSRSEMNVSTLELGDSALYLCASSPGSLGWETQYFGPGTRLLVL.

The chain has TRBV27 and TRBJ2-7; 7 nucleotides align to TRBD1. Germline CDR1 reads MNHEY; CDR2 reads SMNVEV (reference sequence). After removal of 3 bases from V and 3 bases from J, the junction contained 8 bases not matched to a gene. CDR3 length: 15 amino acids. CDR3: CASSFRQGVVYEQYF. For the CDR3, the DNA is TGTGCCAGCAGTTTCCGACAGGGCGTCGTCTACGAGCAGTACTTC.

The CDR3 is CASSPIAGGQGAGGYTF. The CDR3 DNA reads as TGTGCCAGCTCGCCCATAGCCGGGGGACAGGGAGCCGGTGGCTACACCTTC. The chain combines TRBV18 with TRBJ1-2; 9 bases fit TRBD1. Germline V lookup: CDR1 KGHSH, CDR2 LQKENI. The J segment lost 7 bases and the V segment lost 6 bases, leaving 18 bases of the junction unmatched. This CDR3 comprises 17 residues.

This clone was detected a few times. Other DNA sequences in this specimen translate into the identical CDR3. V usage is TRBV19 and J usage is TRBJ2-3, with 13 bases matching TRBD2. Germline CDR1 reads LNHDA; CDR2 reads SQIVND (reference sequence). Trimming took 5 bases from V and 0 from J; bases not matched to a gene: 8. The CDR3 runs 18 residues. CDR3 protein: CASSGGTSGTPSTDTQYF. The CDR3, as DNA: TGTGCCAGTAGTGGGGGGACTAGCGGGACTCCTAGCACAGATACGCAGTATTTT.

This clone showed up just once. The rearrangement links TRBV4-2 to TRBJ2-1; a weak D match, TRBD2 (6 bases). There are 19 residues in the CDR3. Between the trimmed V and J ends, which lost 4 bases and 0 bases, there was a span of 22 bases. Germline lookup yields CDR1 LGHNA and CDR2 YNFKEQ. In DNA, the CDR3 is TGTGCCAGCAGCCTTCCCTGGCCAGGGAGGTCCCACTCCTACAATGAGCAGTTCTTC. This codes for CASSLPWPGRSHSYNEQFF.

The chain has TRBV5-4 and TRBJ2-5; 8 bases line up with TRBD1. J was trimmed by 4 bases and V by 1 base; bases with no gene match: 6. The CDR3 is 15 amino acids. The germline gives CDR1 SGHNT, CDR2 YYREEE (reference sequence). Here the CDR3 reads CASSLWTGSGETQYF. The CDR3 nucleotides read TGTGCCAGCAGCTTGTGGACAGGGTCAGGAGAGACCCAGTACTTC.

Only a few counts were recorded for this clone. The V gene is TRBV6-1, the J gene TRBJ2-5; D remains unclear. V was cut by 1 base and J by 5 bases, with 11 bases left in between. The CDR3 contains 14 residues. CDR1 and CDR2 from the germline V gene are MNHNS and SASEGT. In DNA form, the CDR3 reads TGTGCCAGCAGTGAAGGACTGCTGATGGAGACCCAGTACTTC. Amino acids: CASSEGLLMETQYF.

This sequence joins TRBV7-9 and TRBJ2-1, with TRBD2 identical over 8 bases. The CDR3 covers 13 residues. V was pared by 5 bases and J by 7 bases, with 4 bases of the junction left unmatched. The germline V gene encodes CDR1 SEHNR and CDR2 FQNEAQ (reference sequence). Here the CDR3 DNA reads TGTGCCAGCAGCCGGGCTAGCGGGAATGAGCAGTTCTTC. Amino acids: CASSRASGNEQFF. Full variable domain (outside the CDR3, taken from reference TRBV7-9 and TRBJ2-1): DTGVSQNPRHKITKRGQNVTFRCDPISEHNRLYWYRQTLGQGPEFLTYFQNEAQLEKSRLLSDRFSAERPKGSFSTLEIQRTEQGDSAMYLCASSRASGNEQFFGPGTRLTVL.